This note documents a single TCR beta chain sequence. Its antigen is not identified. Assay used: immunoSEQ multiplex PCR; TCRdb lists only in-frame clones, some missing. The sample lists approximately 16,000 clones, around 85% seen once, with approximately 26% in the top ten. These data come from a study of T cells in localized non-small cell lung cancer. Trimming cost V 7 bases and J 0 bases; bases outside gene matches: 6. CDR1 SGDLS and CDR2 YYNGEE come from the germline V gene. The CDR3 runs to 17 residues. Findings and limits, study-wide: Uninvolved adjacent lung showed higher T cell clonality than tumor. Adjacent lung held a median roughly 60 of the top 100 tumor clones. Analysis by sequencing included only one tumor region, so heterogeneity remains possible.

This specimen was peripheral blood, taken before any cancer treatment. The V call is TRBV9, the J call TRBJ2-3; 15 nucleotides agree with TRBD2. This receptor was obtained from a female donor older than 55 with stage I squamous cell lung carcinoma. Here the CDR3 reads CASSGLAGGLSTDTQYF. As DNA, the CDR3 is TGTGCCAGCTCAGGACTAGCGGGGGGGCTTAGCACAGATACGCAGTATTTT.